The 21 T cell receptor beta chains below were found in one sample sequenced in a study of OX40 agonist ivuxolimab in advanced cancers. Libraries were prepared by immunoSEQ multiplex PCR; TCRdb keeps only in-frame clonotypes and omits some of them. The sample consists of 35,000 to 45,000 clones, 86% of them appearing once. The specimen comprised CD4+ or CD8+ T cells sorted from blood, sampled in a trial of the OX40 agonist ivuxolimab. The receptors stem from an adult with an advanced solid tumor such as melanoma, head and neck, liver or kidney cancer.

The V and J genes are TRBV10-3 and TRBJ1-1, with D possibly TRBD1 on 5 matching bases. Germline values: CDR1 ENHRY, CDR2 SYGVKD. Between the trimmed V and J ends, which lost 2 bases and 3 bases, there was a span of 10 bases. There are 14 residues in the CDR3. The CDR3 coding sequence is TGTGCCATCAGTGAGGCCGGGGACCACACTGAAGCTTTCTTT. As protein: CAISEAGDHTEAFF.

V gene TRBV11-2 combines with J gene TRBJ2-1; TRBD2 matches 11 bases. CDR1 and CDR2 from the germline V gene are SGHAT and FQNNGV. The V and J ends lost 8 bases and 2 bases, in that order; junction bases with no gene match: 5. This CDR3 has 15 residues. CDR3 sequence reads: CASRQTSGAYNEQFF. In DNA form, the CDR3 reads TGTGCCAGCCGCCAGACTAGCGGGGCCTACAATGAGCAGTTCTTC.

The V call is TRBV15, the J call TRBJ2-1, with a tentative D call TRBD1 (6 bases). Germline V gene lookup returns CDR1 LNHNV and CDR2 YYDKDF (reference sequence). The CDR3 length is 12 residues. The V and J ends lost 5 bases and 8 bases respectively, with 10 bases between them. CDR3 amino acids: CATSFTGHEQFF. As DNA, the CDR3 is TGTGCCACCAGCTTCACAGGGCATGAGCAGTTCTTC.

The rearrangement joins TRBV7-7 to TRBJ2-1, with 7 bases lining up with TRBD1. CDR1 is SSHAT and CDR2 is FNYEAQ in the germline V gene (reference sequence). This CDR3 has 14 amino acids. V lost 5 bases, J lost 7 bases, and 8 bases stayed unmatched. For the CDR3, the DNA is TGTGCCAGCAGCCGAGAGGGGGCGCTGAATGAGCAGTTCTTC. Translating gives CASSREGALNEQFF.

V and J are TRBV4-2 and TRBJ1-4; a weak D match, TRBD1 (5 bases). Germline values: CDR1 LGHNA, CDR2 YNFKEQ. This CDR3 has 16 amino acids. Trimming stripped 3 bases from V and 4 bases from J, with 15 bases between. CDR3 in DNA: TGTGCCAGCAGCCAGGGGGGGTCGGGGTTTAATGAAAAACTGTTTTTT. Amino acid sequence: CASSQGGSGFNEKLFF.

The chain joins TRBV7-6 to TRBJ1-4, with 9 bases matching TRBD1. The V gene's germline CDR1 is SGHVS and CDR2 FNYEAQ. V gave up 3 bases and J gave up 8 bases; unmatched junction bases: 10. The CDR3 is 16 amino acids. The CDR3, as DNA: TGTGCCAGCAGCTTGGGACAGGGACTCGGGGGGGAAAAACTGTTTTTT. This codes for CASSLGQGLGGEKLFF.

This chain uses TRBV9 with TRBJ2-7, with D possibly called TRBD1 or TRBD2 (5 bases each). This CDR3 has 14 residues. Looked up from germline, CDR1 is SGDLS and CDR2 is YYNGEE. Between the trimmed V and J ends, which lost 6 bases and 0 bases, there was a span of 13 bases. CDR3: CASTPGDHSYEQYF. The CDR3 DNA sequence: TGTGCCAGCACCCCCGGGGACCACTCCTACGAGCAGTACTTC.

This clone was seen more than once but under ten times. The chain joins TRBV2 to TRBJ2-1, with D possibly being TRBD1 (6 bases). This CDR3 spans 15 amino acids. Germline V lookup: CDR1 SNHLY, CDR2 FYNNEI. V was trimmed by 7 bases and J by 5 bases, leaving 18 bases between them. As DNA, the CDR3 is TGTGCCAGCACAAGATTGGTAGACAGGAACAATGAGCAGTTCTTC. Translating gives CASTRLVDRNNEQFF.

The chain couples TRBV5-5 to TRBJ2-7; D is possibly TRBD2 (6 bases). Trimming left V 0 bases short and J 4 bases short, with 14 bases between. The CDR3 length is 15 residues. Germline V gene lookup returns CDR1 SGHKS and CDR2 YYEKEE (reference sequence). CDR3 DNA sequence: TGTGCCAGCAGCTTGGGAACTAGCCCTATTTACGAGCAGTACTTC. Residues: CASSLGTSPIYEQYF.

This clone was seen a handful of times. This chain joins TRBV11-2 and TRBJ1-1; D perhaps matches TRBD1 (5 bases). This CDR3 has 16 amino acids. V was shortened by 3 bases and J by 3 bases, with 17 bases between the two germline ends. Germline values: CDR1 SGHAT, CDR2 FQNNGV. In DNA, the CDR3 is TGTGCCAGCAGCTTCACCGACTTTAGGGACGACACTGAAGCTTTCTTT. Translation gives CASSFTDFRDDTEAFF.

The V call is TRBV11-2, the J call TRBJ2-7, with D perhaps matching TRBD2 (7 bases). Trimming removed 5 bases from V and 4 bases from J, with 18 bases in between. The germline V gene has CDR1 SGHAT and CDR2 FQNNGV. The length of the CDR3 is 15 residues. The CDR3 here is CASSTPGGGFYEQYF. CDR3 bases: TGTGCCAGCAGCACCCCGGGGGGCGGGTTTTACGAGCAGTACTTC.

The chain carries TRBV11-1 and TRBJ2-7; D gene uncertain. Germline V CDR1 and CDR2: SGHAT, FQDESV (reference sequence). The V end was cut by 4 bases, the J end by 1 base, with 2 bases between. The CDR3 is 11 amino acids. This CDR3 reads CASSSSYEQYF. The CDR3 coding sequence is TGTGCCAGCAGCTCTTCCTACGAGCAGTACTTC.

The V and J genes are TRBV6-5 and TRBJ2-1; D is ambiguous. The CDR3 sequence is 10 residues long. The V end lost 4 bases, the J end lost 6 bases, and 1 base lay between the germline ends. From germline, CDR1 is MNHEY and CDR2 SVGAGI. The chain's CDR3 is CASSSNEQFF. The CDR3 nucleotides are TGTGCCAGCAGTTCCAATGAGCAGTTCTTC.

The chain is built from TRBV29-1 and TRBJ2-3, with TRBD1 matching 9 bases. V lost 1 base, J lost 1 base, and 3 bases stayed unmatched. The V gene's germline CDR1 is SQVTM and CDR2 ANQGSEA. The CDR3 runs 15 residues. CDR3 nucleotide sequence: TGCAGCGTTGAAGTTGGGGACAGGGGCACAGATACGCAGTATTTT. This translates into CSVEVGDRGTDTQYF.

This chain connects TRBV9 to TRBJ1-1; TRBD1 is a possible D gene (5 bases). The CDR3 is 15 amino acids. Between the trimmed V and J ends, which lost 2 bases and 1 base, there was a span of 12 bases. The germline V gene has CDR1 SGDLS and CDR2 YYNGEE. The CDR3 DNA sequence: TGTGCCAGCAGCGTTTGGGGGTCCCCGAACACTGAAGCTTTCTTT. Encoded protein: CASSVWGSPNTEAFF.

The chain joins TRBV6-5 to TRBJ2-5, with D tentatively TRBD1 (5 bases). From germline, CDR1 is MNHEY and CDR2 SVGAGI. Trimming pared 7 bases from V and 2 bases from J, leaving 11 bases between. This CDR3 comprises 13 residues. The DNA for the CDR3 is TGTGCCAGCACCACAGGTCAGCAAGAGACCCAGTACTTC. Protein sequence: CASTTGQQETQYF.

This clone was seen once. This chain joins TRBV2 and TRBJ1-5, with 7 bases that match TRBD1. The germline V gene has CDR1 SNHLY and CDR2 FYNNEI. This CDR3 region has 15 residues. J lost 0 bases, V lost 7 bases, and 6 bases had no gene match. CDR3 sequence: CASKSGTVSNQPQHF. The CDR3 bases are TGTGCCAGCAAATCCGGGACAGTTAGCAATCAGCCCCAGCATTTT.

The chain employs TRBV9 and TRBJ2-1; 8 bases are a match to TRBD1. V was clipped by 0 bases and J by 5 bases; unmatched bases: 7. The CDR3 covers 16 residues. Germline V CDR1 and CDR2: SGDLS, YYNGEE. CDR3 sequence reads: CASSVGAGGENNEQFF. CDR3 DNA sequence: TGTGCCAGCAGCGTAGGAGCAGGGGGCGAAAACAATGAGCAGTTCTTC. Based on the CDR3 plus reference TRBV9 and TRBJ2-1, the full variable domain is DSGVTQTPKHLITATGQRVTLRCSPRSGDLSVYWYQQSLDQGLQFLIQYYNGEERAKGNILERFSAQQFPDLHSELNLSSLELGDSALYFCASSVGAGGENNEQFFGPGTRLTVL.

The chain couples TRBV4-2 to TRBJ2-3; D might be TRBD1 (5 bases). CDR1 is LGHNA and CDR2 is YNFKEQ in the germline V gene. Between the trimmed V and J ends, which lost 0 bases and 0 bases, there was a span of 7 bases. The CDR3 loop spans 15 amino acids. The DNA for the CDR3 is TGTGCCAGCAGCCAAGACCCAGGGAGCACAGATACGCAGTATTTT. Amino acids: CASSQDPGSTDTQYF.

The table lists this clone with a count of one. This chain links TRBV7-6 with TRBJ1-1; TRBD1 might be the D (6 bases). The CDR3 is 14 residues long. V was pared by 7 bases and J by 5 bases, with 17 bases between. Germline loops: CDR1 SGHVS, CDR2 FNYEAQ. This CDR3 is CASIKGGYTTEAFF. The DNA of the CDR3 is TGTGCCAGCATAAAAGGGGGGTACACTACTGAAGCTTTCTTT.

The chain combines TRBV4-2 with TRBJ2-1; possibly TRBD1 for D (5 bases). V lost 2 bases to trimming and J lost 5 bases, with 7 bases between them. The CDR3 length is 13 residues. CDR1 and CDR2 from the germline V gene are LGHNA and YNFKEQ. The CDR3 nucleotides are TGTGCCAGCAGCCAAAGGGGTAACAATGAGCAGTTCTTC. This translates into CASSQRGNNEQFF.